Included here is one TCR beta chain sequence, with context. The antigen is unknown. The data are from a study of T cell responses to AZD1222 COVID-19 vaccine. Profiled with immunoSEQ multiplex PCR; TCRdb holds only in-frame clones, not every one. The sample shows approximately 150,000 clones, about nine tenths of them seen only once. Regarding the study as a whole: It was only a handful of AZD1222 recipients who were seropositive at baseline. Spike-specific TCR breadth and depth were elevated following two AZD1222 doses.

The TCR comes from an adult in good health. Sequenced here: peripheral blood, sampled on day 0 of AZD1222 vaccination.

The CDR3 is CASSSSPGLATYEQYF. CDR3 sequence (DNA): TGTGCCAGCAGTTCCTCACCGGGACTAGCTACCTACGAGCAGTACTTC. The chain is built from TRBV6-2 or TRBV6-3 and TRBJ2-7; TRBD2 aligns across 9 bases. J was trimmed by 2 bases and V by 4 bases; bases with no gene match: 9. The length of the CDR3 is 16 residues. CDR1 MNHEY and CDR2 SVGEGT come from the germline V gene.